This entry lists 30 T cell receptor beta chains sequenced from one sample in a study of response to subunit inactivated influenza vaccine. Via MiXCR, TCRdb re-called the RT-PCR reads, giving one row per CDR3 protein. Of about 800,000 distinct CDR3 sequences listed, less than 25% were seen once; the top ten hold about 9.4%. Sequences were derived from PBMCs from blood, sampled around 5 days after vaccination. All receptors derive from a man between 45 and 60 years old who received an inactivated influenza vaccine.

V and J are TRBV18 and TRBJ2-1, with 10 bases identical to TRBD2. The junction had 4 bases not matched to a gene; V was cut back by 2 bases and J by 6 bases. Germline CDR1 reads KGHSH; CDR2 reads LQKENI. The CDR3 covers 15 residues. The CDR3 DNA follows: TGTGCCAGCTCACCAAGTAGCGGGAGGTCCAATGAGCAGTTCTTC. This codes for CASSPSSGRSNEQFF.

This clonotype was counted between two and nine times. The chain recombines TRBV6-2 or TRBV6-3 with TRBJ1-2; 7 positions agree with TRBD1. The length of the CDR3 is 13 residues. J lost 6 bases, V lost 5 bases, and 6 bases had no gene match. Germline V gene lookup returns CDR1 MNHEY and CDR2 SVGEGT. In DNA, the CDR3 is TGTGCCAGCAGTCGGGACAGCGTGAATGGCTACACCTTC. It yields the protein CASSRDSVNGYTF.

The V gene is TRBV5-5, the J gene TRBJ1-1; D gene ambiguous. The CDR3 extends over 15 amino acids. Germline CDR1 SGHKS, CDR2 YYEKEE (reference sequence). V dropped 1 base and J dropped 1 base, with 11 bases sitting between them. The CDR3 coding sequence is TGTGCCAGCAGCTTGAGATGGGAGGGGAACACTGAAGCTTTCTTT. Translating gives CASSLRWEGNTEAFF. The variable domain in full, with the rest retrieved from reference TRBV5-5 and TRBJ1-1, is DAGVTQSPTHLIKTRGQQVTLRCSPISGHKSVSWYQQVLGQGPQFIFQYYEKEERGRGNFPDRFSARQFPNYSSELNVNALLLGDSALYLCASSLRWEGNTEAFFGQGTRLTVV.

This chain joins TRBV5-6 and TRBJ2-2, with 10 bases identical to TRBD1. The CDR3 is made up of 14 amino acids. CDR1 is SGHDT, CDR2 YYEEEE, per germline. Trimming took 7 bases from V and 1 from J; bases not matched to a gene: 1. CDR3 nucleotides: TGTGCCAGCGGACAGGGGGTGAACACCGGGGAGCTGTTTTTT. It translates to CASGQGVNTGELFF. The whole variable domain, remainder taken from reference TRBV5-6 and TRBJ2-2, is DAGVTQSPTHLIKTRGQQVTLRCSPKSGHDTVSWYQQALGQGPQFIFQYYEEEERQRGNFPDRFSGHQFPNYSSELNVNALLLGDSALYLCASGQGVNTGELFFGEGSRLTVL.

This clonotype came up a few times. The chain carries TRBV19 and TRBJ1-1; no clear D. Germline V lookup: CDR1 LNHDA, CDR2 SQIVND (reference sequence). The CDR3 contains 14 residues. V gave up 4 bases and J gave up 1 base, with 10 bases separating them. The CDR3 bases are TGTGCCAGTAGTAATTATGACGGGAACACTGAAGCTTTCTTT. Encoded protein: CASSNYDGNTEAFF.

This clonotype was observed a handful of times. The chain employs TRBV12-3 or TRBV12-4 and TRBJ2-1; D not resolved. This CDR3 is 12 amino acids long. V was trimmed by 3 bases and J by 6 bases, leaving 6 bases between them. This CDR3 is CASSFSLNEQFF. CDR3 DNA sequence: TGTGCCAGCAGTTTTTCTCTCAATGAGCAGTTCTTC.

This clonotype was observed a few times. The genes are TRBV12-3 or TRBV12-4 and TRBJ2-2, with TRBD1 matching 8 bases. The V and J ends lost 6 bases and 1 base, in that order; junction bases with no gene match: 4. CDR3 size: 15 residues. The DNA of the CDR3 is TGTGCCAGCAGAACGACAGGGGTGAACACCGGGGAGCTGTTTTTT. Encoded protein: CASRTTGVNTGELFF.

The sample holds many counts of this clonotype. This sequence joins TRBV5-1 and TRBJ2-7, with 10 bases that match TRBD2. V lost 4 bases and J lost 0; bases outside the gene matches: 4. Germline CDR1 and CDR2: SGHRS and YFSETQ. This CDR3 contains 15 residues. The CDR3, as DNA: TGCGCCAGCAGCCCGTGGACTAGCGGCTCCTACGAGCAGTACTTC. Translation gives CASSPWTSGSYEQYF.

This clonotype was detected many times. The chain couples TRBV3-1 to TRBJ1-1; D call uncertain. Germline V lookup: CDR1 LGHDT, CDR2 YNNKEL (reference sequence). With 1 base removed from V and 0 bases from J, the gap between germline ends came to 3 bases. CDR3 length equals 13 residues. The CDR3 protein is CASSQALNTEAFF. The CDR3, as DNA: TGTGCCAGCAGCCAAGCCCTGAACACTGAAGCTTTCTTT.

This clonotype showed up just a few times. The chain combines TRBV4-2 with TRBJ2-2; 9 nucleotides agree with TRBD2. J lost 4 bases, V lost 4 bases, and 16 bases had no gene match. The CDR3 loop spans 19 amino acids. Germline values: CDR1 LGHNA, CDR2 YNFKEQ. The CDR3 loop is CASSRERGAYLRGTGELFF. The CDR3 DNA reads as TGTGCCAGCAGCCGTGAGCGGGGGGCCTACCTCCGGGGCACCGGGGAGCTGTTTTTT.

At least ten counts were recorded for this clonotype. The chain links TRBV20-1 to TRBJ2-1, with 12 bases lining up with TRBD2. The CDR3 extends over 15 amino acids. V was clipped by 5 bases and J by 4 bases; unmatched bases: 6. Germline V gene sequence: CDR1 DFQATT, CDR2 SNEGSKA (reference sequence). CDR3 sequence reads: CSAPRTSGDYNEQFF. Written as DNA, the CDR3 is TGCAGTGCTCCTAGGACTAGCGGGGATTACAATGAGCAGTTCTTC.

This chain connects TRBV5-1 to TRBJ2-3, with a weak D call TRBD2 (5 bases). Germline CDR1 SGHRS, CDR2 YFSETQ. V dropped 7 bases and J dropped 6 bases, with 18 bases sitting between them. This CDR3 is built from 14 residues. Here the CDR3 DNA reads TGCGCCAGCCGCAGCGGCCTAGAGGGCGATACGCAGTATTTT. Translated: CASRSGLEGDTQYF.

This clonotype was observed a few times. CDR3 residues: CSVGKDRYGYTF. The CDR3 DNA reads as TGCAGCGTTGGGAAGGACAGATATGGCTACACCTTC. The chain couples TRBV29-1 to TRBJ1-2, with a possible D match to TRBD1 (6 bases). The CDR3 has 12 residues. The germline V and J ends were trimmed by 4 bases and 5 bases, with 11 bases remaining between them. CDR1 is SQVTM and CDR2 is ANQGSEA in the germline V gene.

This sequence joins TRBV20-1 and TRBJ2-1; D is possibly TRBD2 (6 bases). The germline V gene has CDR1 DFQATT and CDR2 SNEGSKA (reference sequence). The germline V and J ends were trimmed by 0 bases and 0 bases, with 18 bases remaining between them. This CDR3 has 18 residues. In DNA, the CDR3 is TGCAGTGCTAGAGATCCGATTGCCGACGGGGGCTCCTACAATGAGCAGTTCTTC. This sequence encodes CSARDPIADGGSYNEQFF.

The chain is built from TRBV5-1 and TRBJ2-5; D remains ambiguous. Germline V CDR1 and CDR2: SGHRS, YFSETQ. V lost 0 bases and J lost 1, with 10 bases in between. This CDR3 comprises 15 residues. Here the CDR3 DNA reads TGCGCCAGCAGCTTGGGGCAGCAAATCCAAGAGACCCAGTACTTC. This translates into CASSLGQQIQETQYF.

V gene TRBV16 combines with J gene TRBJ1-2, with D maybe TRBD1 (5 bases). This CDR3 has 16 amino acids. Germline CDR1 KGHSY, CDR2 FQNENV. Trimming pared 0 bases from V and 4 bases from J, leaving 15 bases between. CDR3: CASSQSPLVDIYGYTF. In DNA, the CDR3 is TGTGCCAGCAGCCAATCCCCCCTCGTGGACATCTATGGCTACACCTTC. The full variable domain, rest sourced from reference TRBV16 and TRBJ1-2, is GEEVAQTPKHLVRGEGQKAKLYCAPIKGHSYVFWYQQVLKNEFKFLISFQNENVFDETGMPKERFSAKCLPNSPCSLEIQATKLEDSAVYFCASSQSPLVDIYGYTFGSGTRLTVV.

This chain joins TRBV20-1 and TRBJ2-3; D call uncertain. This CDR3 comprises 13 residues. The germline V gene encodes CDR1 DFQATT and CDR2 SNEGSKA (reference sequence). Trimming stripped 2 bases from V and 6 bases from J, with 12 bases between. This chain's CDR3 is CSARSQRTDTQYF. The CDR3 DNA reads TGCAGTGCTAGATCCCAAAGGACGGATACGCAGTATTTT.

This clonotype was picked up a small number of times. V gene TRBV7-2 combines with J gene TRBJ1-5, with 7 bases fitting TRBD1. The CDR3 runs to 15 residues. Germline lookup yields CDR1 SGHTA and CDR2 FQGNSA. The V and J ends lost 0 bases and 6 bases, in that order; junction bases with no gene match: 5. CDR3 region: CASSLAGGWRQPQHF. The CDR3 DNA reads as TGTGCCAGCAGCTTAGCAGGGGGCTGGCGTCAGCCCCAGCATTTT.

This clonotype has just a few counts. This rearrangement joins TRBV29-1 to TRBJ2-4, with D tentatively TRBD2 (7 bases). This CDR3 is built from 14 residues. V lost 7 bases and J lost 8, with 21 bases in between. Germline V CDR1 and CDR2: SQVTM, ANQGSEA. The CDR3 here is CSGADTGGLDIQYF. The CDR3 bases are TGCAGCGGGGCAGATACGGGGGGCTTAGACATTCAGTACTTC. The complete variable domain, with remaining parts taken from reference TRBV29-1 and TRBJ2-4, reads SAVISQKPSRDICQRGTSLTIQCQVDSQVTMMFWYRQQPGQSLTLIATANQGSEATYESGFVIDKFPISRPNLTFSTLTVSNMSPEDSSIYLCSGADTGGLDIQYFGAGTRLSVL.

The V gene is TRBV4-3, the J gene TRBJ1-4; 8 bases agree with TRBD1. The CDR3 is made up of 15 amino acids. Germline V gene sequence: CDR1 LGHNA, CDR2 YSLEER. The junction had 5 bases not matched to a gene; V was cut back by 0 bases and J by 8 bases. CDR3 loop: CASSQEDRESEKLFF. CDR3 coding DNA: TGCGCCAGCAGCCAAGAGGACAGGGAATCAGAAAAACTGTTTTTT.

This clonotype has a handful of counts. The CDR3, as DNA: TGCGCCAGCAGCCGCCAGGCACAGGGGAACGGCGAGCAGTACTTC. Amino acid sequence: CASSRQAQGNGEQYF. V and J are TRBV4-1 and TRBJ2-7; 7 nucleotides match TRBD1. This CDR3 spans 15 amino acids. The V segment lost 4 bases and the J segment 6 bases; nucleotides outside the gene matches: 12. CDR1 MGHRA and CDR2 YSYEKL come from the germline V gene.

V gene TRBV18 combines with J gene TRBJ1-1; D is perhaps TRBD1 (5 bases). Germline assignment: CDR1 KGHSH and CDR2 LQKENI. The CDR3 runs 15 residues. Trimming took 0 bases from V and 1 from J, leaving 9 bases between them. The CDR3 coding sequence is TGTGCCAGCTCACCACCGAAGGGGAGGAACACTGAAGCTTTCTTT. Translated: CASSPPKGRNTEAFF.

This clonotype has a handful of counts. V gene TRBV5-6 combines with J gene TRBJ2-7; 8 bases are shared with TRBD1. The CDR3 loop spans 15 amino acids. Trimming at V came to 1 base and at J to 3 bases, leaving 6 bases not matched to a gene. Germline CDR1 reads SGHDT; CDR2 reads YYEEEE. The CDR3 here is CASSLSKQGGYEQYF. The CDR3 DNA follows: TGTGCCAGCAGCTTGTCGAAACAGGGGGGCTACGAGCAGTACTTC.

This clonotype appeared a few times. This chain connects TRBV6-5 to TRBJ1-4, with 8 bases that match TRBD1. The CDR3 spans 15 residues. J was trimmed by 5 bases and V by 2 bases; bases with no gene match: 4. Germline V gene lookup returns CDR1 MNHEY and CDR2 SVGAGI. The CDR3 region has the DNA TGTGCCAGCAGTTACACGCGGACAGGGAATGAAAAACTGTTTTTT. Amino acid sequence: CASSYTRTGNEKLFF.

This clonotype has just a few counts. The chain is built from TRBV5-5 and TRBJ2-7, with D unresolved. V was cut by 7 bases and J by 1 base, with 12 bases left in between. This CDR3 contains 13 residues. Germline loops: CDR1 SGHKS, CDR2 YYEKEE (reference sequence). CDR3 sequence: CASASRISYEQYF. The CDR3 region has the DNA TGTGCCAGCGCCTCGCGGATATCCTACGAGCAGTACTTC.

In this sample, this clonotype turned up a few times. The chain links TRBV5-1 to TRBJ1-6, with no clear D. There are 13 residues in the CDR3. Looked up from germline, CDR1 is SGHRS and CDR2 is YFSETQ. Trimming shortened V by 4 bases and J by 8 bases, and 10 bases separated the two germline ends. The CDR3 loop is CASSATLDSPLHF. CDR3 DNA: TGCGCCAGCAGCGCGACTTTAGATTCACCCCTCCACTTT.

The chain employs TRBV7-2 and TRBJ2-3; TRBD2 matches 13 bases. With V trimmed by 5 bases and J by 10 bases, 9 bases remained unmatched. This CDR3 comprises 15 residues. CDR1 and CDR2 from the germline V gene are SGHTA and FQGNSA. DNA for the CDR3: TGTGCCAGCAGCCCTGGACTAGCGGGAGTGTCGGCGCAGTATTTT. Translating it yields CASSPGLAGVSAQYF.

In this sample, this clonotype turned up many times. The V call is TRBV6-4, the J call TRBJ2-3; 12 positions match TRBD2. CDR3 size: 15 residues. V was pared by 4 bases and J by 4 bases, with 3 bases of the junction left unmatched. From germline, CDR1 is MRHNA and CDR2 SNTAGT. CDR3 amino acids: CASSATSGGADTQYF. CDR3 bases: TGTGCCAGCAGTGCGACTAGCGGGGGAGCAGATACGCAGTATTTT.

This chain links TRBV6-1 with TRBJ2-3; D unresolved. CDR1 is MNHNS, CDR2 SASEGT, per germline. The CDR3 totals 15 residues. V was trimmed by 2 bases and J by 0 bases, leaving 9 bases between them. The CDR3 coding sequence is TGTGCCAGCAGTGAATGGTGGGATAGCACAGATACGCAGTATTTT. As protein: CASSEWWDSTDTQYF.

The gene calls are TRBV2 and TRBJ1-4, with TRBD1 identical over 8 bases. Germline values: CDR1 SNHLY, CDR2 FYNNEI. The V segment lost 1 base and the J segment 10 bases; nucleotides outside the gene matches: 8. This CDR3 has 15 residues. Here the CDR3 reads CASSEDPTGARKLFF. Written as DNA, the CDR3 is TGTGCCAGCAGTGAAGACCCGACAGGGGCAAGAAAACTGTTTTTT.